This is a list of T cell receptor beta chains from one sample in a study of T-cell memory formation after mild COVID-19. TCRdb fed the 5' RACE reads into MiXCR, producing one record per CDR3 protein. The sample holds around 390,000 distinct CDR3 sequences, roughly 15% seen once. The sample taken for sequencing was PBMCs or a T cell subset sorted from them (not recorded which). These receptor sequences come from a man between 18 and 29 years old who had mild COVID-19 (a few samples of this study predate the infection). Cell type and time point are not known. The CDR3 runs from the conserved cysteine through the conserved F or W. Each record gives: V gene, D gene, clone size, J gene, CDR3 protein, CDR3 DNA. D genes are given only for firm matches. The size of a clone is reported for some rows only, either as once, few or many, or as a class for expanded clones.

>TRBV4-3|.|few|TRBJ2-5
CASSQVGRGYQETQYF
TGCGCCAGCAGCCAAGTGGGACGGGGGTACCAAGAGACCCAGTACTTC
>TRBV11-2|.|few|TRBJ1-1
CASSPGGPPEAFF
TGTGCCAGCAGCCCCGGGGGGCCCCCTGAAGCTTTCTTT
>TRBV2|TRBD1|few|TRBJ1-4
CASSEGDSPNEKLFF
TGTGCCAGCAGTGAGGGGGACAGCCCTAATGAAAAACTGTTTTTT
>TRBV5-6|.|.|TRBJ2-1
CASRSNSHEQFF
TGTGCCAGCAGGTCTAACTCTCATGAGCAGTTCTTC
>TRBV7-3|.|many|TRBJ2-2
CASGQGNTGELFF
TGTGCCAGCGGGCAGGGAAACACCGGGGAGCTGTTTTTT
>TRBV2|.|.|TRBJ2-3
CASSVGLFTDTQYF
TGTGCCAGCTCTGTAGGACTGTTCACAGATACGCAGTATTTT
>TRBV6-5|.|few|TRBJ2-5
CASSRRDREETQYF
TGTGCCAGCAGTCGCCGGGACCGAGAAGAGACCCAGTACTTC
>TRBV25-1|.|many|TRBJ2-3
CASSEWSEFTDTQYF
TGTGCCAGCAGTGAGTGGTCAGAGTTCACAGATACGCAGTATTTT
>TRBV6-2/TRBV6-3|TRBD1|few|TRBJ2-3
CASRTGGTDTQYF
TGTGCCAGCAGGACAGGGGGCACAGATACGCAGTATTTT
>TRBV20-1|.|few|TRBJ1-1
CSAIVTEAFF
TGCAGTGCTATTGTCACAGAAGCTTTCTTT
>TRBV9|.|.|TRBJ2-3
CASSVGTSPAQDTQYF
TGTGCCAGCAGCGTAGGAACTAGCCCTGCACAAGATACGCAGTATTTT
>TRBV5-1|TRBD1|few|TRBJ1-1
CASTRQGEDTEAFF
TGCGCCAGCACTAGGCAGGGGGAGGACACTGAAGCTTTCTTT
>TRBV4-3|.|.|TRBJ1-1
CASSQEVRETLTEAFF
TGCGCCAGCAGCCAAGAGGTCCGGGAAACCTTGACTGAAGCTTTCTTT
>TRBV4-1|.|many|TRBJ2-1
CASSPAYNEQFF
TGCGCCAGCAGCCCAGCTTACAATGAGCAGTTCTTC
>TRBV3-1|.|.|TRBJ1-2
CASSQGWDNYGYTF
TGTGCCAGCAGCCAGGGTTGGGATAACTATGGCTACACCTTC
>TRBV5-1|.|few|TRBJ1-1
CASSFSGHRNTEAFF
TGCGCCAGCAGCTTCTCGGGACATCGGAACACTGAAGCTTTCTTT
>TRBV4-1|.|few|TRBJ1-2
CASSHLPVITF
TGCGCCAGCAGCCACCTGCCCGTAATCACCTTC
>TRBV4-1|.|few|TRBJ2-1
CASSQVGLRHEQFF
TGCGCCAGCAGCCAAGTGGGGCTAAGACATGAGCAGTTCTTC
>TRBV7-6|.|few|TRBJ1-1
CASSFGRREEAFF
TGTGCCAGCAGCTTCGGAAGGCGGGAAGAAGCTTTCTTT
>TRBV7-9|TRBD2|few|TRBJ2-2
CASSRLAGAITGELFF
TGTGCCAGCAGCCGACTAGCGGGGGCCATCACCGGGGAGCTGTTTTTT
>TRBV4-2|.|few|TRBJ2-3
CASSQEMTGVPDTQYF
TGTGCCAGCAGCCAAGAGATGACGGGAGTTCCAGATACGCAGTATTTT
>TRBV7-2|TRBD2|many|TRBJ2-3
CASSLGLAGGNTQYF
TGTGCCAGCAGCTTGGGACTAGCGGGGGGTAATACGCAGTATTTT
>TRBV7-2|.|.|TRBJ1-3
CASSQDAPGTQPLGNTIYF
TGTGCCAGCAGCCAAGACGCACCCGGGACCCAGCCTTTGGGAAACACCATATATTTT
>TRBV6-6|.|few|TRBJ2-3
CASSYPPQVLRSTDTQYF
TGTGCCAGCAGTTACCCGCCTCAGGTCCTTCGGAGCACAGATACGCAGTATTTT
>TRBV20-1|TRBD2|few|TRBJ2-3
CSARNSGGAGDTQYF
TGCAGTGCTCGAAATAGCGGGGGGGCAGGCGATACGCAGTATTTT
>TRBV6-6|.|few|TRBJ2-3
CASSYSKDYTQYF
TGTGCCAGCAGTTACTCGAAGGATTATACGCAGTATTTT
>TRBV5-1|TRBD1|.|TRBJ1-1
CASSWTTGVNTEAFF
TGCGCCAGCAGCTGGACCACAGGGGTCAACACTGAAGCTTTCTTT
>TRBV7-3|.|many|TRBJ2-6
CASSLLGAGANVLTF
TGTGCCAGCAGCTTACTCGGCGCTGGGGCCAACGTCCTGACTTTC
>TRBV2|.|few|TRBJ1-3
CASNWAGDTIYF
TGTGCCAGCAACTGGGCGGGAGACACCATATATTTT
>TRBV6-9|TRBD2|.|TRBJ2-3
CASSPRTSGGRGTDTQYF
TGTGCCAGCAGTCCCCGGACTAGCGGGGGCCGAGGCACAGATACGCAGTATTTT
>TRBV20-1|.|.|TRBJ1-6
CSPVTSSYNSPLHF
TGCAGTCCCGTTACGAGCTCCTATAATTCACCCCTCCACTTT
>TRBV5-1|.|few|TRBJ2-3
CASKTFGLESGTDTQYF
TGCGCCAGCAAAACCTTTGGCCTTGAGTCGGGCACAGATACGCAGTATTTT
>TRBV29-1|.|.|TRBJ1-1
CSVEVGATEAFF
TGCAGCGTTGAAGTGGGGGCCACTGAAGCTTTCTTT
>TRBV7-9|.|many|TRBJ2-5
CASSPPGVQETQYF
TGTGCCAGCAGTCCTCCGGGGGTCCAAGAGACCCAGTACTTC
>TRBV7-2|TRBD1|.|TRBJ1-2
CASSSWLQGHYGYTF
TGTGCCAGCAGCTCCTGGTTACAGGGGCACTATGGCTACACCTTC
>TRBV12-3/TRBV12-4|TRBD1|.|TRBJ1-5
CASTLGRTGDQPQHF
TGTGCCAGCACCCTAGGTAGGACAGGGGATCAGCCCCAGCATTTT
>TRBV4-3|.|.|TRBJ2-6
CASTKTGANVLTF
TGCGCCAGCACTAAAACTGGGGCCAACGTCCTGACTTTC
>TRBV6-6|TRBD1|.|TRBJ2-2
CASSNSGRGLTRELFF
TGTGCCAGCAGTAACTCCGGCAGGGGGTTGACCCGGGAGCTGTTTTTT
>TRBV23-1|.|few|TRBJ1-6
CASSRPSGTNSPLHF
TGCGCCAGCAGTCGTCCCTCCGGGACCAATTCACCCCTCCACTTT
>TRBV4-1|TRBD1|.|TRBJ2-5
CASSHPGTGYKPGETQYF
TGCGCCAGCAGCCATCCCGGGACAGGGTACAAGCCCGGAGAGACCCAGTACTTC
>TRBV7-2|TRBD1|.|TRBJ1-3
CASGTGVIRGNTIYF
TGTGCCTCCGGGACAGGGGTTATCCGTGGAAACACCATATATTTT
>TRBV9|TRBD1|many|TRBJ1-6
CASGKGGSNSPLHF
TGTGCCAGCGGAAAAGGGGGCAGTAATTCACCCCTCCACTTT
>TRBV6-6|.|many|TRBJ2-5
CASSYPVDRDWQETQYF
TGTGCCAGCAGTTACCCGGTCGACCGGGACTGGCAAGAGACCCAGTACTTC
>TRBV4-1|.|.|TRBJ1-5
CASSHLINQPQHF
TGCGCCAGCAGCCACCTCATCAATCAGCCCCAGCATTTT
>TRBV12-3/TRBV12-4|TRBD2|.|TRBJ2-1
CASSSGTSANEQFF
TGTGCCAGCAGTTCCGGGACTAGCGCAAATGAGCAGTTCTTC
>TRBV5-4|.|many|TRBJ1-2
CASSLEANYGYTF
TGTGCCAGCAGCTTGGAAGCTAACTATGGCTACACCTTC